This T cell receptor beta chain derives from a study of identical twins. Germline-derived CDR1 and CDR2 are SGHAT and FQNNGV. The CDR3 has 18 residues. V lost 7 bases, J lost 0 bases, and 13 bases stayed unmatched. The authors used template switching to add a universal primer site and gave cDNA unique molecular identifiers. TCRdb redid the calling of the 5' RACE reads with MiXCR, one entry per CDR3 protein. The sample records hundreds of thousands of distinct CDR3 sequences, 12% being singletons. The sample holds a few counts of this clonotype. These data were also filed under a second study, of yellow fever vaccine responses in identical twins.

Source material: CD8+ T cells sorted from blood. This TCR derives from a woman aged 18-29 years in good health. This chain links TRBV11-2 with TRBJ2-4; 9 positions agree with TRBD1. CDR3 DNA sequence: TGTGCCAGCACCGCGCGGGGACAGGGAGGAATAGCCAAAAACATTCAGTACTTC. Encoded protein: CASTARGQGGIAKNIQYF. Full variable domain (missing parts from reference TRBV11-2 and TRBJ2-4): EAGVAQSPRYKIIEKRQSVAFWCNPISGHATLYWYQQILGQGPKLLIQFQNNGVVDDSQLPKDRFSAERLKGVDSTLKIQPAKLEDSAVYLCASTARGQGGIAKNIQYFGAGTRLSVL.